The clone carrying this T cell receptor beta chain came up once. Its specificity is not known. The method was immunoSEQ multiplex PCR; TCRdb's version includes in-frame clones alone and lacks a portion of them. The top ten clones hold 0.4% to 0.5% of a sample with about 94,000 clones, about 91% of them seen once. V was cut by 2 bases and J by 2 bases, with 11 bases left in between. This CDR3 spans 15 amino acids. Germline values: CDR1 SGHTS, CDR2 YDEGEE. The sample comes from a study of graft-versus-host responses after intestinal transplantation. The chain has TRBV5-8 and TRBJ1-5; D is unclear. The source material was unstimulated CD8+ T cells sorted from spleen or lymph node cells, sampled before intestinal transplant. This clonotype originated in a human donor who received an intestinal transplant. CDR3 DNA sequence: TGTGCCAGCAGCTTAAGTCCCCGGGGCAATCAGCCCCAGCATTTT. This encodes CASSLSPRGNQPQHF.